This T cell receptor beta chain was observed in a study of cytomegalovirus exposure and HLA in healthy donors. About the research overall: The 120 validation repertoires used the same platform as the approximately 700 first-cohort repertoires (as reported by a later analysis). Study-wide findings and caveats: According to a subsequent analysis, TCR clusters identified in the first cohort showed a tendency to co-occur across the approximately 120 validation repertoires. Cytomegalovirus-associated TCR beta chains were listed, numbering roughly 150.

TCRdb's table, derived via immunoSEQ multiplex PCR, lists solely in-frame clones and lacks some. The sample consists of about 200,000 clones, roughly 82% of them appearing once. A word on this clone: Its antigen is undetermined.

Trimming took off 0 bases at V and 6 bases at J, with 12 bases between the two ends. This CDR3 spans 14 amino acids. Germline values: CDR1 SGHTS, CDR2 YDEGEE. The chain joins TRBV5-8 to TRBJ1-1; possibly TRBD1 for D (6 bases). This receptor was obtained from a woman in her twenties or thirties in good health and CMV-seropositive. Material for sequencing was PBMCs. The CDR3 DNA reads TGTGCCAGCAGCTTGGCAGGGGTTTCGCCTGAAGCTTTCTTT. Protein sequence: CASSLAGVSPEAFF.